These 30 T cell receptor beta chains were all obtained from the same sample, sequenced in a study of OX40 agonist ivuxolimab in advanced cancers. Profiled with immunoSEQ multiplex PCR; TCRdb holds only in-frame clones, not every one. The data hold about 86,000 clones, with around 90% observed a single time. The input for sequencing was CD4+ or CD8+ T cells sorted from blood, taken in a trial of the OX40 agonist ivuxolimab. The receptors come from an adult with an advanced solid tumor such as melanoma, head and neck, liver or kidney cancer.

The V and J genes are TRBV6-4 and TRBJ2-1; 11 bases fit TRBD2. V shed 5 bases, J shed 6 bases, and the junction held 6 bases outside the gene matches. Germline CDR1 is MRHNA and CDR2 is SNTAGT. The CDR3 runs 15 residues. The CDR3 region is CASSSGTSGSNEQFF. As DNA, the CDR3 is TGTGCCAGCAGTTCCGGGACTAGCGGATCCAATGAGCAGTTCTTC.

The chain combines TRBV5-4 with TRBJ2-7; 7 nucleotides line up with TRBD2. The CDR3 totals 17 residues. After removal of 2 bases from V and 0 bases from J, the junction contained 11 bases not matched to a gene. Germline CDR1 and CDR2: SGHNT and YYREEE (reference sequence). The CDR3: CASSFLVASSGSYEQYF. The CDR3 DNA sequence: TGTGCCAGCAGCTTTTTAGTGGCCTCTAGCGGCTCCTACGAGCAGTACTTC.

V is TRBV27 and J is TRBJ2-3, with D possibly called TRBD1 or TRBD2 (5 bases each). The V and J ends lost 5 bases and 1 base respectively, with 16 bases between them. The CDR3 extends over 16 amino acids. In germline, CDR1 is MNHEY, CDR2 SMNVEV (reference sequence). DNA for the CDR3: TGTGCCAGCAGTCCCGATCCGGGGACCGGCACAGATACGCAGTATTTT. It specifies CASSPDPGTGTDTQYF.

The chain uses TRBV6-1 and TRBJ2-1; D gene ambiguous. There are 10 residues in the CDR3. V lost 3 bases to trimming and J lost 10 bases, with 4 bases between them. CDR1 is MNHNS, CDR2 SASEGT, per germline. CDR3 in DNA: TGTGCCAGCAGTGACTGGGAGCAGTTCTTC. Amino acids: CASSDWEQFF.

J is TRBJ1-1 and V is TRBV28; 8 bases match TRBD1. Germline trimming cut 1 base from V and 4 bases from J; bases unmatched to any gene: 8. CDR1 and CDR2 (germline): MDHEN, SYDVKM. The CDR3 is 16 residues long. For the CDR3, the DNA is TGTGCCAGCAGTTTATATCAGGGGGCAGGGGGCACTGAAGCTTTCTTT. Its protein is CASSLYQGAGGTEAFF.

The chain joins TRBV20-1 to TRBJ2-5, with no clear D. The CDR3 extends over 10 amino acids. CDR1 is DFQATT and CDR2 is SNEGSKA in the germline V gene (reference sequence). V lost 5 bases and J 7 bases, leaving 8 bases between the germline ends. The CDR3 here is CSAHGGTQYF. DNA of the CDR3: TGCAGTGCTCACGGCGGGACCCAGTACTTC.

The chain uses TRBV4-1 and TRBJ1-5; a weak D match, TRBD1 (6 bases). V dropped 2 bases and J dropped 7 bases, with 18 bases sitting between them. CDR1 MGHRA and CDR2 YSYEKL come from the germline V gene. This CDR3 is 16 amino acids long. CDR3 residues: CASSQRGGRVEQPQHF. The CDR3 nucleotides read TGCGCCAGCAGCCAAAGGGGGGGTAGGGTTGAACAGCCCCAGCATTTT.

CDR3 protein: CASSPTRTVLGSYTEAFF. As DNA, the CDR3 is TGTGCCAGCTCACCCACTCGGACGGTCCTAGGGAGTTACACTGAAGCTTTCTTT. The V gene is TRBV18, the J gene TRBJ1-1, with D hard to call. The CDR3 totals 18 residues. Trimming pared 3 bases from V and 3 bases from J, leaving 23 bases between. Germline-derived CDR1 and CDR2 are KGHSH and LQKENI.

The chain recombines TRBV6-6 with TRBJ1-5, with 7 bases that match TRBD1. Per the germline V gene, CDR1 is MNHNY and CDR2 is SVGAGI (reference sequence). V trimming: 2 bases; J trimming: 4 bases; junction bases outside the gene matches: 8. The CDR3 runs to 16 residues. The CDR3 nucleotides are TGTGCCAGCAGTTACCCCGGGGGACAGCCAAATCAGCCCCAGCATTTT. Translated: CASSYPGGQPNQPQHF.

The chain uses TRBV27 and TRBJ2-3; the D is unclear. The CDR3 sequence is 15 residues long. The germline CDR1 and CDR2 sequences are MNHEY and SMNVEV (reference sequence). The V end lost 2 bases, the J end lost 2 bases, and 11 bases lay between the germline ends. The CDR3 spells CASSLMGSSTDTQYF. CDR3 DNA sequence: TGTGCCAGCAGTTTAATGGGAAGTTCCACAGATACGCAGTATTTT.

In its sample, this clone was seen a few times. The chain has TRBV30 and TRBJ1-2, with TRBD1 matching over 7 bases. The trim removed 2 bases at V and 6 bases at J, leaving 6 bases unmatched. Per germline, CDR1 GTSNPN and CDR2 SVGIG (reference sequence). CDR3 size: 13 residues. In nucleotides, the CDR3 is TGTGCCTGGAGTTCCGGACAGGAGAATGGCTACACCTTC. This sequence encodes CAWSSGQENGYTF.

The chain couples TRBV6-5 to TRBJ2-1; D is ambiguous. V lost 6 bases to trimming and J lost 7 bases, with 4 bases between them. Germline V gives CDR1 MNHEY, CDR2 SVGAGI. CDR3 size: 10 residues. The CDR3 DNA is TGTGCCAGCAGATGGAATGAGCAGTTCTTC. Translation gives CASRWNEQFF.

CDR3 sequence: CASSLDTYEQYF. The DNA for the CDR3 is TGCGCCAGCAGCTTGGACACCTACGAGCAGTACTTC. This chain links TRBV5-1 with TRBJ2-7; D not certain. The CDR3 consists of 12 residues. V was shortened by 0 bases and J by 2 bases, with 3 bases between the two germline ends. CDR1 is SGHRS and CDR2 is YFSETQ in the germline V gene.

The rearrangement uses TRBV5-1 and TRBJ1-2, with D perhaps TRBD1 (5 bases). This CDR3 is built from 15 residues. With 1 base removed from V and 0 bases from J, the gap between germline ends came to 10 bases. Germline V lookup: CDR1 SGHRS, CDR2 YFSETQ. The CDR3 nucleotides read TGCGCCAGCAGCTTGTGGCAGGGAGCTAACTATGGCTACACCTTC. It yields the protein CASSLWQGANYGYTF. Filled out from reference TRBV5-1 and TRBJ1-2, the complete variable domain reads KAGVTQTPRYLIKTRGQQVTLSCSPISGHRSVSWYQQTPGQGLQFLFEYFSETQRNKGNFPGRFSGRQFSNSRSEMNVSTLELGDSALYLCASSLWQGANYGYTFGSGTRLTVV.

The CDR3: CASSSWTGLHYYGYTF. CDR3 DNA: TGTGCCAGTAGTTCGTGGACAGGGCTCCACTACTATGGCTACACCTTC. This rearrangement joins TRBV19 to TRBJ1-2, with TRBD1 identical over 8 bases. The germline V gene encodes CDR1 LNHDA and CDR2 SQIVND (reference sequence). The CDR3 has 16 residues. V was pared by 5 bases and J by 3 bases, with 11 bases of the junction left unmatched.

This chain connects TRBV28 to TRBJ2-1, with D perhaps matching TRBD1 (5 bases). Trimming cost V 3 bases and J 4 bases, with 16 bases left between them. Germline CDR1 and CDR2: MDHEN and SYDVKM. This CDR3 region has 16 residues. The CDR3 DNA sequence: TGTGCCAGCAGTTTCCTTTGGGGCGCCGGGTACAATGAGCAGTTCTTC. It encodes CASSFLWGAGYNEQFF.

This chain connects TRBV5-1 to TRBJ1-3; TRBD1 matches at 8 bases. V dropped 7 bases and J dropped 0; count of bases not matched to a gene: 3. Per the germline V gene, CDR1 is SGHRS and CDR2 is YFSETQ. The CDR3 sequence is 14 residues long. The CDR3 coding sequence is TGCGCCAGCGGCACAGGGGGCTCTGGAAACACCATATATTTT. Its protein is CASGTGGSGNTIYF.

The V call is TRBV6-5, the J call TRBJ2-2; D call uncertain. Germline V gene sequence: CDR1 MNHEY, CDR2 SVGAGI. V was shortened by 5 bases and J by 3 bases, with 10 bases between the two germline ends. The CDR3 covers 14 residues. The CDR3 here is CASSASGYTGELFF. CDR3 nucleotide sequence: TGTGCCAGCAGTGCAAGTGGGTACACCGGGGAGCTGTTTTTT.

This chain connects TRBV15 to TRBJ2-7; D not resolved. The length of the CDR3 is 15 residues. V shed 11 bases and J shed 0 bases, with 20 bases lying between them. CDR1 is LNHNV and CDR2 is YYDKDF in the germline V gene (reference sequence). CDR3 protein: CASLGRYPTSYEQYF. The CDR3 DNA is TGTGCCTCCCTCGGTAGATACCCGACCTCCTACGAGCAGTACTTC.

The chain joins TRBV7-3 to TRBJ2-2, with unresolved D. Looked up from germline, CDR1 is SGHTA and CDR2 is FQGTGA. This CDR3 region has 12 residues. V dropped 5 bases and J dropped 7 bases, with 8 bases sitting between them. The CDR3 sequence: CASSPQGGELFF. The DNA for the CDR3 is TGTGCCAGCAGCCCGCAAGGCGGGGAGCTGTTTTTT.

The chain joins TRBV10-3 to TRBJ2-1; 11 nucleotides match TRBD2. The J segment lost 3 bases and the V segment lost 8 bases, leaving 6 bases of the junction unmatched. The CDR3 is made up of 15 amino acids. CDR1 and CDR2 from the germline V gene are ENHRY and SYGVKD. The CDR3, as DNA: TGTGCCATCGCTCTACTAGCGGGAGTCTACAATGAGCAGTTCTTC. It is translated as CAIALLAGVYNEQFF.

This clone showed up just once. J is TRBJ2-3 and V is TRBV15, with D perhaps assigned TRBD1 or TRBD2 (5 bases each). Trimming left V 0 bases short and J 2 bases short, with 12 bases between. This CDR3 region has 16 residues. Germline loops: CDR1 LNHNV, CDR2 YYDKDF (reference sequence). Written as DNA, the CDR3 is TGTGCCACCAGCAGAGATCAGGGAGCCTCCACAGATACGCAGTATTTT. Its protein is CATSRDQGASTDTQYF.

J is TRBJ2-3 and V is TRBV18; D remains ambiguous. The germline gives CDR1 KGHSH, CDR2 LQKENI. The CDR3 spans 14 residues. V was trimmed by 8 bases and J by 0 bases, leaving 12 bases between them. CDR3 sequence: CASQPGSSTDTQYF. The CDR3, as DNA: TGTGCCAGCCAACCTGGGTCTAGCACAGATACGCAGTATTTT.

The rearrangement joins TRBV11-3 to TRBJ2-5, with no clear D. The CDR3 has 12 residues. Germline CDR1 reads SGHNT; CDR2 reads YENEEA. V lost 6 bases to trimming and J lost 2 bases, with 7 bases between them. CDR3 sequence (DNA): TGTGCCAGCAGGAGAAGGCAAGAGACCCAGTACTTC. Its protein product is CASRRRQETQYF.

V usage is TRBV12-2 and J usage is TRBJ1-4; the D call TRBD1 from the table was never checked on the DNA. TRBV12-2 is recorded as a pseudogene. This CDR3 spans 14 amino acids. The CDR3 nucleotides read TGTGCAAGTCGCTCCCGACAGGACGATGAAAAACTGTTTTTT. Residues: CASRSRQDDEKLFF.

The gene calls are TRBV5-4 and TRBJ1-1; D is perhaps TRBD1 (5 bases). V gave up 1 base and J gave up 2 bases, with 12 bases separating them. Germline V lookup: CDR1 SGHNT, CDR2 YYREEE (reference sequence). The CDR3 length is 15 residues. Here the CDR3 DNA reads TGTGCCAGCAGCTTGAGGTGGGGGTTCAACACTGAAGCTTTCTTT. Encoded protein: CASSLRWGFNTEAFF. The full variable domain, its missing parts supplied by reference TRBV5-4 and TRBJ1-1, is ETGVTQSPTHLIKTRGQQVTLRCSSQSGHNTVSWYQQALGQGPQFIFQYYREEENGRGNFPPRFSGLQFPNYSSELNVNALELDDSALYLCASSLRWGFNTEAFFGQGTRLTVV.

The gene calls are TRBV5-6 and TRBJ2-7; 16 bases line up with TRBD2. V lost 4 bases and J lost 5; bases outside the gene matches: 15. The CDR3 contains 19 residues. Germline values: CDR1 SGHDT, CDR2 YYEEEE. The CDR3 coding sequence is TGTGCCAGCAGCCTTGATCCCGGGACTAGCGGGAGGGCCTTTAACGAGCAGTACTTC. This translates into CASSLDPGTSGRAFNEQYF.

This clone turned up a few times. The V gene is TRBV6-5, the J gene TRBJ1-2; unclear D gene. Germline loops: CDR1 MNHEY, CDR2 SVGAGI. The CDR3 is 13 residues long. Trimming cost V 0 bases and J 8 bases, with 10 bases left between them. The CDR3 DNA reads TGTGCCAGCAGTTACTCCTCAGCGGGCGGCTACACCTTC. Its translation is CASSYSSAGGYTF.

Here the CDR3 reads CAITRQGFDTEAFF. CDR3 sequence (DNA): TGTGCCATCACCAGACAGGGGTTCGACACTGAAGCTTTCTTT. The chain carries TRBV10-3 and TRBJ1-1, with 8 positions matching TRBD1. The germline CDR1 and CDR2 sequences are ENHRY and SYGVKD. The length of the CDR3 is 14 residues. Trimming took 7 bases from V and 3 from J; bases not matched to a gene: 7.

The genes are TRBV14 and TRBJ1-1; 9 bases agree with TRBD1. The CDR3 is 16 residues long. Germline CDR1 SGHDN, CDR2 FVKESK. V gave up 5 bases and J gave up 1 base; unmatched junction bases: 8. CDR3 coding DNA: TGTGCCAGCAGCGCACAGGGGGCGCGTGGGAACACTGAAGCTTTCTTT. Translation gives CASSAQGARGNTEAFF.